One sample yielded the 14 T cell receptor beta chains listed below, sequenced in a study of blood T cell repertoires in COVID-19 (dated by TCRdb to the early 2020s). Library prep was done by the immunoSEQ multiplex PCR assay. This immuneACCESS table, as held by TCRdb, lists in-frame sequences with V and J called but not all clones. Of the missing ones, under half trace to an unresolved V gene in checked studies; the others have no known cause. In all, the sample holds approximately 120,000 clones, and around four fifths of those were seen once. The top ten clonotypes cover approximately 18% of the sample. Source material: peripheral blood. Receptor source: a woman aged 55-75 years with acute or convalescent COVID-19.

The rearrangement uses TRBV5-4 and TRBJ1-2, with D perhaps TRBD1 (6 bases). Germline V lookup: CDR1 SGHNT, CDR2 YYREEE (reference sequence). The CDR3 runs 13 residues. Trimming removed 5 bases at V and 8 bases at J, with 16 bases between. The CDR3 nucleotides read TGTGCCAGCAGTGCAGGGGCATCCCCGGGCTACACCTTC. It yields the protein CASSAGASPGYTF.

This sequence joins TRBV27 and TRBJ2-1; 13 nucleotides agree with TRBD2. Germline values: CDR1 MNHEY, CDR2 SMNVEV (reference sequence). V shed 5 bases and J 4 bases; nucleotides not matched to a gene: 14. This CDR3 comprises 19 residues. The CDR3 spells CASSRTGLAGKSVYNEQFF. DNA for the CDR3: TGTGCCAGCAGTAGAACGGGACTAGCGGGGAAAAGCGTGTACAATGAGCAGTTCTTC.

The rearrangement joins TRBV4-1 to TRBJ2-1; tentatively, D is TRBD1 (6 bases). The CDR3 runs to 17 residues. The germline gives CDR1 MGHRA, CDR2 YSYEKL. Trimming stripped 1 base from V and 8 bases from J, with 21 bases between. CDR3 in amino acids: CASSQAKGTPVRDEQFF. The CDR3, as DNA: TGCGCCAGCAGCCAAGCCAAGGGGACACCGGTTCGTGATGAGCAGTTCTTC.

The rearrangement links TRBV12-3 or TRBV12-4 to TRBJ1-4, with a tentative D call TRBD1 (5 bases). The CDR3 is 13 residues long. Between the trimmed V and J ends, which lost 6 bases and 8 bases, there was a span of 13 bases. CDR3 residues: CASSRRRDEKLFF. DNA for the CDR3: TGTGCCAGCAGCCGCCGGCGGGACGAAAAACTGTTTTTT.

J is TRBJ2-3 and V is TRBV5-4, with a possible D match to TRBD2 (7 bases). The CDR3 contains 16 residues. Trimming took 0 bases from V and 1 from J, leaving 12 bases between them. Germline loops: CDR1 SGHNT, CDR2 YYREEE (reference sequence). CDR3 sequence: CASSLGIGGRTDTQYF. CDR3 in DNA: TGTGCCAGCAGCTTGGGGATCGGGGGGCGCACAGATACGCAGTATTTT. Supplemented by reference TRBV5-4 and TRBJ2-3, the full variable domain reads ETGVTQSPTHLIKTRGQQVTLRCSSQSGHNTVSWYQQALGQGPQFIFQYYREEENGRGNFPPRFSGLQFPNYSSELNVNALELDDSALYLCASSLGIGGRTDTQYFGPGTRLTVL.

The chain couples TRBV12-3 or TRBV12-4 to TRBJ1-1, with 8 bases fitting TRBD1. J was trimmed by 4 bases and V by 7 bases; bases with no gene match: 5. This CDR3 is 13 amino acids long. DNA of the CDR3: TGTGCCAGCATCGGACAGGGAGTCACTGAAGCTTTCTTT. It specifies CASIGQGVTEAFF.

The chain carries TRBV30 and TRBJ1-2; 9 bases match TRBD1. CDR3 size: 14 residues. Germline trimming cut 0 bases from V and 7 bases from J; bases unmatched to any gene: 6. The germline V gene has CDR1 GTSNPN and CDR2 SVGIG (reference sequence). The CDR3 sequence: CAWSVTGGAVGYTF. The CDR3 nucleotides read TGTGCCTGGAGTGTCACAGGGGGCGCGGTTGGCTACACCTTC.

In regard to this clone: One junction end does not reproduce the germline sequence, and a read error may be involved. The J gene is TRBJ2-5, the V gene TRBV27; TRBD1 agrees at 9 bases. Germline CDR1 reads MNHEY; CDR2 reads SMNVEV (reference sequence). The CDR3 extends over 12 amino acids. The CDR3 nucleotides are TGTGCCACACAAACCACGGGACAGGGTCTGAACTTC. This codes for CATQTTGQGLNF.

This chain joins TRBV7-9 and TRBJ2-5, with 9 bases fitting TRBD1. The CDR3 extends over 15 amino acids. V was pared by 4 bases and J by 1 base, with 4 bases of the junction left unmatched. Germline V lookup: CDR1 SEHNR, CDR2 FQNEAQ (reference sequence). This chain's CDR3 is CASSSNRGPQETQYF. DNA for the CDR3: TGTGCCAGCAGCTCAAACAGGGGGCCCCAAGAGACCCAGTACTTC.

V and J are TRBV30 and TRBJ1-2, with a weak D call TRBD1 (6 bases). This CDR3 comprises 14 residues. Germline V lookup: CDR1 GTSNPN, CDR2 SVGIG (reference sequence). Trimming took off 4 bases at V and 5 bases at J, with 17 bases between the two ends. CDR3 DNA: TGTGCCTGGACGACAGGAAAACCTGGGTATGGCTACACCTTC. As protein: CAWTTGKPGYGYTF.

The V and J genes are TRBV2 and TRBJ2-3, with TRBD2 matching over 7 bases. The CDR3 extends over 15 amino acids. J gave up 1 base and V 6 bases, and 7 bases lay outside the gene matches. CDR1 and CDR2 from the germline V gene are SNHLY and FYNNEI. The chain's CDR3 is CASSAGTTRTDTQYF. The CDR3, as DNA: TGTGCCAGCAGCGCCGGGACTACCCGCACAGATACGCAGTATTTT. The full variable domain, rest sourced from reference TRBV2 and TRBJ2-3, is EPEVTQTPSHQVTQMGQEVILRCVPISNHLYFYWYRQILGQKVEFLVSFYNNEISEKSEIFDDQFSVERPDGSNFTLKIRSTKLEDSAMYFCASSAGTTRTDTQYFGPGTRLTVL.

This sequence joins TRBV28 and TRBJ1-4; 7 bases are shared with TRBD1. V was clipped by 4 bases and J by 2 bases; unmatched bases: 4. The CDR3 contains 15 residues. Per the germline V gene, CDR1 is MDHEN and CDR2 is SYDVKM. CDR3 nucleotides: TGTGCCAGCAGTTCAACAGGGGCGACTAATGAAAAACTGTTTTTT. Its translation: CASSSTGATNEKLFF. The complete variable domain, with remaining parts taken from reference TRBV28 and TRBJ1-4, reads DVKVTQSSRYLVKRTGEKVFLECVQDMDHENMFWYRQDPGLGLRLIYFSYDVKMKEKGDIPEGYSVSREKKERFSLILESASTNQTSMYLCASSSTGATNEKLFFGSGTQLSVL.

This clone was detected once. The J gene is TRBJ1-2, the V gene TRBV12-3 or TRBV12-4; 9 bases fit TRBD1. The trim removed 6 bases at V and 7 bases at J, leaving 6 bases unmatched. The length of the CDR3 is 13 residues. The CDR3 DNA follows: TGTGCCAGCAGCCCCGGGACAGGGTCTGGCTACACCTTC. It specifies CASSPGTGSGYTF.

The CDR3 spells CASRLAGLTDTQYF. In DNA, the CDR3 is TGTGCCAGCAGGTTAGCGGGCCTCACAGATACGCAGTATTTT. The chain employs TRBV6-5 and TRBJ2-3; the match to TRBD2 covers 7 bases. V trimming: 6 bases; J trimming: 2 bases; junction bases outside the gene matches: 5. CDR1 is MNHEY and CDR2 is SVGAGI in the germline V gene. This CDR3 has 14 amino acids.